This T cell receptor beta chain was captured by sequencing in a study of T cell responses to AZD1222 COVID-19 vaccine. Method: immunoSEQ multiplex PCR; TCRdb's copy keeps in-frame clones and lacks some. The sample lists under 150,000 clones, 92% occurring once. The study, taken as a whole, reports: Within unmutated variant regions lay the reported targets of nearly half of spike-specific TCRs.

This clone was picked up one time. Its specificity is unknown. From germline, CDR1 is SGHTA and CDR2 FQGTGA. Trimming took off 3 bases at V and 1 base at J, with 6 bases between the two ends. The CDR3 runs 13 residues. The receptor was isolated from an adult who received the AZD1222 COVID-19 vaccine. The source material was peripheral blood, sampled 28 days after the second AZD1222 dose. This chain links TRBV7-3 with TRBJ2-5; no reliable D call. CDR3 DNA sequence: TGTGCCAGCAGCTTCTCATCCCAAGAGACCCAGTACTTC. This sequence encodes CASSFSSQETQYF.